The 23 T cell receptor beta chains below come from one sample, sequenced in a study of shared clonotypes between healthy human individuals. Here immunoSEQ multiplex PCR was the method, and the copy in TCRdb shows in-frame clones only, minus some. The repertoire consists of some 2,100,000 clones, with approximately 94% occurring once and the leading ten covering approximately 0.13%. The sample comprised naive CD4+ T cells sorted from blood. Indicated subset: CD45RA+ positively selected. Receptors originate from a man between 18 and 29 years old in good health.

The chain joins TRBV5-8 to TRBJ2-1, with a weak D call TRBD1 (7 bases). The CDR3 is made up of 15 amino acids. Germline V gene lookup returns CDR1 SGHTS and CDR2 YDEGEE. Trimming removed 2 bases from V and 6 bases from J, with 15 bases in between. In DNA, the CDR3 is TGTGCCAGCAGCTTACAGGGGAGGAGGATCAATGAGCAGTTCTTC. Protein: CASSLQGRRINEQFF.

The rearrangement joins TRBV28 to TRBJ2-1, with a tentative D call TRBD1 (6 bases). The V and J ends lost 8 bases and 6 bases respectively, with 11 bases between them. The V gene's germline CDR1 is MDHEN and CDR2 SYDVKM. This CDR3 comprises 12 residues. Written as DNA, the CDR3 is TGTGCCAGCGATGGACAGCCCAATGAGCAGTTCTTC. This encodes CASDGQPNEQFF.

The chain carries TRBV5-4 and TRBJ2-3; D is possibly TRBD1 (6 bases). The CDR3 is 16 amino acids. Deletions cut 5 bases from V and 2 bases from J, with 18 bases between. CDR1 is SGHNT and CDR2 is YYREEE in the germline V gene (reference sequence). CDR3 sequence: CASSSGWDTYTDTQYF. Written as DNA, the CDR3 is TGTGCCAGCAGTTCCGGATGGGACACCTACACAGATACGCAGTATTTT.

The V and J genes are TRBV6-5 and TRBJ1-1; the D is unclear. The CDR3 has 13 amino acids. Germline CDR1 reads MNHEY; CDR2 reads SVGAGI. V was shortened by 2 bases and J by 5 bases, with 9 bases between the two germline ends. The CDR3 coding sequence is TGTGCCAGCAGTTACGAGTCGAGGACTGAAGCTTTCTTT. Protein product: CASSYESRTEAFF.

DNA for the CDR3: TGCAGCGTTAAGTGGACGACGAGCTCCTACGAGCAGTACTTC. It specifies CSVKWTTSSYEQYF. The rearrangement uses TRBV29-1 and TRBJ2-7; D is undetermined. Germline V gene data show CDR1 as SQVTM and CDR2 as ANQGSEA. This CDR3 spans 14 amino acids. V lost 5 bases and J lost 0, with 14 bases in between.

This chain uses TRBV6-1 with TRBJ2-7; D might be TRBD2 (5 bases). The CDR3 length is 15 residues. The V end lost 0 bases, the J end lost 7 bases, and 16 bases lay between the germline ends. Germline V CDR1 and CDR2: MNHNS, SASEGT. CDR3 bases: TGTGCCAGCAGTGAAGCGGCCACGGACTGGAGAGAGCAGTACTTC. This gives the protein CASSEAATDWREQYF.

The rearrangement uses TRBV28 and TRBJ2-3, with 9 positions matching TRBD2. The CDR3 is made up of 15 amino acids. J was trimmed by 2 bases and V by 6 bases; bases with no gene match: 6. CDR1 is MDHEN and CDR2 is SYDVKM in the germline V gene. Here the CDR3 DNA reads TGTGCCAGCAGAGCCAGCGGGGGGTACACAGATACGCAGTATTTT. Its protein product is CASRASGGYTDTQYF. Full variable domain (rest looked up from reference TRBV28 and TRBJ2-3): DVKVTQSSRYLVKRTGEKVFLECVQDMDHENMFWYRQDPGLGLRLIYFSYDVKMKEKGDIPEGYSVSREKKERFSLILESASTNQTSMYLCASRASGGYTDTQYFGPGTRLTVL.

J is TRBJ1-1 and V is TRBV28; 10 bases match TRBD1. Losses at the gene ends were 2 bases for V and 6 bases for J; bases not matched to a gene: 0. Germline assignment: CDR1 MDHEN and CDR2 SYDVKM. The CDR3 extends over 13 amino acids. The CDR3 DNA reads TGTGCCAGCAGTTTAGACAGGGGGCCTGAAGCTTTCTTT. The encoded protein is CASSLDRGPEAFF.

The J gene is TRBJ2-1, the V gene TRBV5-1; the match to TRBD2 covers 7 bases. Germline loops: CDR1 SGHRS, CDR2 YFSETQ. The CDR3 covers 15 residues. J lost 6 bases, V lost 0 bases, and 6 bases had no gene match. CDR3 sequence reads: CASSLAKVAGNEQFF. In DNA form, the CDR3 reads TGCGCCAGCAGCTTGGCTAAAGTAGCGGGCAATGAGCAGTTCTTC.

V gene TRBV5-4 combines with J gene TRBJ2-1; TRBD2 matches at 16 bases. Germline V gene data show CDR1 as SGHNT and CDR2 as YYREEE (reference sequence). The CDR3 sequence is 18 residues long. The J segment lost 9 bases and the V segment lost 3 bases, leaving 12 bases of the junction unmatched. The CDR3 DNA reads TGTGCCAGCAGCTCGGGACTAGCGGGAGGGCCGAGGTCGAGTGAGCAGTTCTTC. The encoded protein is CASSSGLAGGPRSSEQFF.

The rearrangement uses TRBV7-2 and TRBJ1-4; 8 positions agree with TRBD1. Germline V gene lookup returns CDR1 SGHTA and CDR2 FQGNSA. The length of the CDR3 is 16 residues. The trim removed 5 bases at V and 2 bases at J, leaving 7 bases unmatched. CDR3 loop: CASSADREGTNEKLFF. Written as DNA, the CDR3 is TGTGCCAGCAGCGCGGACAGGGAGGGCACTAATGAAAAACTGTTTTTT.

A note on this clone: Different DNA sequences within this sample yield the same CDR3. This chain connects TRBV29-1 to TRBJ2-2, with D unclear. The germline CDR1 and CDR2 sequences are SQVTM and ANQGSEA. The CDR3 has 11 residues. The V and J ends lost 5 bases and 2 bases respectively, with 3 bases between them. Here the CDR3 reads CSVRNTGELFF. CDR3 nucleotides: TGCAGCGTTAGAAACACCGGGGAGCTGTTTTTT.

The genes are TRBV7-2 and TRBJ2-7; weak D call: TRBD2 (5 bases). Deletions cut 0 bases from V and 3 bases from J, with 18 bases between. The CDR3 sequence is 17 residues long. Per germline, CDR1 SGHTA and CDR2 FQGNSA. The CDR3 region has the DNA TGTGCCAGCAGCTTAGCGGTTTCGGAGCGGTTCATCTACGAGCAGTACTTC. Its protein product is CASSLAVSERFIYEQYF.

This chain joins TRBV27 and TRBJ2-7, with 7 bases fitting TRBD1. CDR3 length equals 14 residues. V trimming: 5 bases; J trimming: 3 bases; junction bases outside the gene matches: 7. Per the germline V gene, CDR1 is MNHEY and CDR2 is SMNVEV (reference sequence). The CDR3, as DNA: TGTGCCAGCAGTCGGTACACAGGGGACTACGAGCAGTACTTC. It codes for CASSRYTGDYEQYF.

The table lists this clone with a few counts. The chain combines TRBV10-3 with TRBJ1-4, with D possibly being TRBD1 (6 bases). The CDR3 is 13 amino acids. V shed 7 bases and J shed 8 bases, with 14 bases lying between them. The germline V gene has CDR1 ENHRY and CDR2 SYGVKD. CDR3 sequence: CAITRQVGEKLFF. CDR3 nucleotide sequence: TGTGCCATCACCCGACAGGTGGGAGAAAAACTGTTTTTT.

The rearrangement links TRBV5-4 to TRBJ1-1; 7 bases agree with TRBD1. With 4 bases clipped from V and 2 bases from J, the junction kept 8 bases outside the gene matches. Germline lookup yields CDR1 SGHNT and CDR2 YYREEE (reference sequence). The CDR3 contains 15 residues. The CDR3 bases are TGTGCCAGCAGCGCGAAAGGGACAGCTAACACTGAAGCTTTCTTT. It codes for CASSAKGTANTEAFF.

The chain links TRBV18 to TRBJ1-5; TRBD1 might be the D (6 bases). This CDR3 has 13 residues. Per the germline V gene, CDR1 is KGHSH and CDR2 is LQKENI. V lost 4 bases and J lost 3, with 7 bases in between. CDR3 sequence reads: CASSQGHNQPQHF. The CDR3 DNA reads TGTGCCAGCTCACAGGGACACAATCAGCCCCAGCATTTT.

V usage is TRBV25-1 and J usage is TRBJ2-3; D is ambiguous. CDR1 and CDR2 from the germline V gene are MGHDK and SYGVNS. The CDR3 extends over 13 amino acids. V gave up 5 bases and J gave up 5 bases, with 11 bases separating them. The DNA of the CDR3 is TGTGCCAGCAGTAACAGTTTTGTAGATACGCAGTATTTT. This codes for CASSNSFVDTQYF.

The V and J genes are TRBV2 and TRBJ1-6, with D possibly matching TRBD1 (6 bases). V shed 8 bases and J shed 5 bases, with 16 bases lying between them. The CDR3 consists of 15 residues. CDR1 and CDR2 (germline): SNHLY, FYNNEI. The CDR3 region is CASGAVDSNNSPLHF. CDR3 sequence (DNA): TGTGCCAGCGGGGCCGTGGACAGTAATAATTCACCCCTCCACTTT.

This rearrangement joins TRBV10-2 to TRBJ1-2; 9 bases map to TRBD1. The V gene's germline CDR1 is WSHSY and CDR2 SAAADI. V dropped 6 bases and J dropped 7; count of bases not matched to a gene: 12. There are 15 residues in the CDR3. The CDR3 loop is CASSVQTQGAAGYTF. The CDR3 DNA is TGCGCCAGCAGCGTCCAAACACAGGGGGCGGCTGGCTACACCTTC.

As to this clone: The same CDR3 arises from other DNA sequences in this sample as well. The chain joins TRBV5-1 to TRBJ2-7; possibly TRBD1 for D (6 bases). V was pared by 4 bases and J by 3 bases, with 8 bases between. CDR3 size: 12 residues. Germline V gene lookup returns CDR1 SGHRS and CDR2 YFSETQ. In nucleotides, the CDR3 is TGCGCCAGCAGCAGGGACAACTACGAGCAGTACTTC. Its protein product is CASSRDNYEQYF.

The J gene is TRBJ1-6, the V gene TRBV7-2, with D uncertain. The CDR3 contains 15 residues. Germline CDR1 is SGHTA and CDR2 is FQGNSA. The V end lost 8 bases, the J end lost 6 bases, and 17 bases lay between the germline ends. The CDR3 DNA sequence: TGTGCCAGCCTCAGATGGACTGCGACTAATTCACCCCTCCACTTT. Amino acids: CASLRWTATNSPLHF. Looking up the rest from reference TRBV7-2 and TRBJ1-6 gives the full variable domain: GAGVSQSPSNKVTEKGKDVELRCDPISGHTALYWYRQSLGQGLEFLIYFQGNSAPDKSGLPSDRFSAERTGGSVSTLTIQRTQQEDSAVYLCASLRWTATNSPLHFGNGTRLTVT.

In the case of this clone: Other DNA sequences from this sample encode an identical CDR3 as well. This chain uses TRBV5-4 with TRBJ2-7, with TRBD2 matching over 10 bases. The V and J ends lost 4 bases and 0 bases, in that order; junction bases with no gene match: 4. CDR1 and CDR2 (germline): SGHNT, YYREEE (reference sequence). CDR3 length: 15 residues. The CDR3 DNA reads TGTGCCAGCAGCCCTCGGACTAGCGGCTCCTACGAGCAGTACTTC. Translating it yields CASSPRTSGSYEQYF. Full variable domain (rest looked up from reference TRBV5-4 and TRBJ2-7): ETGVTQSPTHLIKTRGQQVTLRCSSQSGHNTVSWYQQALGQGPQFIFQYYREEENGRGNFPPRFSGLQFPNYSSELNVNALELDDSALYLCASSPRTSGSYEQYFGPGTRLTVT.